This TCR beta chain was sequenced in a study of T cell responses to AZD1222 COVID-19 vaccine. On this clone itself: What it binds is unknown.

V was shortened by 3 bases and J by 7 bases, with 19 bases between the two germline ends. The CDR3 totals 15 residues. Germline values: CDR1 GTSNPN, CDR2 SVGIG (reference sequence). Notes on the study in general: The study identified only five to seven AZD1222 recipients as seropositive at baseline. There were vaccine-associated CD4 TCRs across spike, dominant at 160-218 and 743-854. White British people made up most donors, females outnumbered males, and clonal diversity was possibly underestimated.

Second-dose intervals near 4 or 12 weeks were combined. Produced via immunoSEQ multiplex PCR; TCRdb's table is partial and in-frame only. The table records 150,000 to 200,000 clones, roughly 89% of them present only once. Specimen: peripheral blood, collected 28 days after the second AZD1222 dose. The TCR was taken from an adult who received the AZD1222 COVID-19 vaccine. This chain joins TRBV30 and TRBJ1-5, with D perhaps TRBD1 (6 bases). CDR3 loop: CAWSPPDRSNQPQHF. CDR3 DNA sequence: TGTGCCTGGAGCCCCCCTGACAGGTCGAACCAGCCCCAGCATTTT.